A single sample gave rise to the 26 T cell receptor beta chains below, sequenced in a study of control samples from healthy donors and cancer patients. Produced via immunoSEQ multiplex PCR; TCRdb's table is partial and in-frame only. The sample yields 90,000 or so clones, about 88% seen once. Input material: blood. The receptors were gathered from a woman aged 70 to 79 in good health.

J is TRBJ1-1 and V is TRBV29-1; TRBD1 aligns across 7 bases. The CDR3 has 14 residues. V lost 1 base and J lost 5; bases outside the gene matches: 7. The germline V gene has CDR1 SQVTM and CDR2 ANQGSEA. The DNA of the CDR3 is TGCAGCGTTGAAGGACCCACAGGGGAGACTGAAGCTTTCTTT. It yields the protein CSVEGPTGETEAFF. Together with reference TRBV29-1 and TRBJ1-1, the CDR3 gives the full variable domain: SAVISQKPSRDICQRGTSLTIQCQVDSQVTMMFWYRQQPGQSLTLIATANQGSEATYESGFVIDKFPISRPNLTFSTLTVSNMSPEDSSIYLCSVEGPTGETEAFFGQGTRLTVV.

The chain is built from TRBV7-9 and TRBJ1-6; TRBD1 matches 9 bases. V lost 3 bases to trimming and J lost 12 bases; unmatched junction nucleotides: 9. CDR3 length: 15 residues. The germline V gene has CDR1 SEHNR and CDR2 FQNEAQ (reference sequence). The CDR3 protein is CASSFGTGPLEPLHF. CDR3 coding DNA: TGTGCCAGCAGCTTTGGGACAGGGCCGCTGGAACCCCTCCACTTT.

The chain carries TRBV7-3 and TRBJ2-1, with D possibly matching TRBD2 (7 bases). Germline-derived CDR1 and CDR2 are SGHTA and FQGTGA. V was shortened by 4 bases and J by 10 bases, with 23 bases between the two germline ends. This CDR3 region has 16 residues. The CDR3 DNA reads TGTGCCAGCAGCTCTTTACGCGGGGGCCCTCTGGGAGAGCAGTTCTTC. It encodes CASSSLRGGPLGEQFF.

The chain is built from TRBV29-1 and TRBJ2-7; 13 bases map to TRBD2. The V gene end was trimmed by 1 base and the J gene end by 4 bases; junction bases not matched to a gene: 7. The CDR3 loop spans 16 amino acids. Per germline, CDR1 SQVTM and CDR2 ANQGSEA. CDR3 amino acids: CSVEGDETSGGYEQYF. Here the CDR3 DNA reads TGCAGCGTTGAAGGAGATGAGACTAGCGGGGGGTACGAGCAGTACTTC.

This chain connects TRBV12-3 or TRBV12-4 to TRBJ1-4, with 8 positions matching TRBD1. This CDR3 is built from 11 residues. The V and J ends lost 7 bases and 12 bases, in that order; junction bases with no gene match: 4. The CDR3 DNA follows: TGTGCCAGCACCGTGGACAGGGAACTGTTTTTT. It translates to CASTVDRELFF.

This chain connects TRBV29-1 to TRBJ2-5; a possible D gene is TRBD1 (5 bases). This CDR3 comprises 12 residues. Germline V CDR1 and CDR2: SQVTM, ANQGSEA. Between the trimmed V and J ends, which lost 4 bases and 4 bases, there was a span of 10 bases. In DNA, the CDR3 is TGCAGCGTTGGGAAAGGGGTAGAGACCCAGTACTTC. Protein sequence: CSVGKGVETQYF.

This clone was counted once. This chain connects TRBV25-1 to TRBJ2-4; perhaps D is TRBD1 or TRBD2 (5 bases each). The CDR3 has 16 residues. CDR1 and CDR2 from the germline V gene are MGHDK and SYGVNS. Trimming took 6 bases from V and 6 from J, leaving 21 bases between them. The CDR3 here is CASSPIYRDGPNIQYF. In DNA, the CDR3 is TGTGCCAGCAGCCCAATTTATAGGGACGGACCAAACATTCAGTACTTC. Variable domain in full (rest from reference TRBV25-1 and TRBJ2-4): EADIYQTPRYLVIGTGKKITLECSQTMGHDKMYWYQQDPGMELHLIHYSYGVNSTEKGDLSSESTVSRIRTEHFPLTLESARPSHTSQYLCASSPIYRDGPNIQYFGAGTRLSVL.

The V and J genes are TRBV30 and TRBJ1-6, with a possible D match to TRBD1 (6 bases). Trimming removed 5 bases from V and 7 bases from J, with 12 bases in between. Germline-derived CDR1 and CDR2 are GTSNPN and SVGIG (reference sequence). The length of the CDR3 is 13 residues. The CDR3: CAWAPGANSPLHF. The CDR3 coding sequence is TGTGCCTGGGCGCCAGGGGCGAATTCACCCCTCCACTTT.

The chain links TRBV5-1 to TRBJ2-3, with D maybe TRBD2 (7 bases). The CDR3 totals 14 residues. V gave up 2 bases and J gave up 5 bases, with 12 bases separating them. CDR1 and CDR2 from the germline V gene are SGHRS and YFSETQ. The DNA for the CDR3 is TGCGCCAGCAGCTTAGGGGGGGCCCGAGATACGCAGTATTTT. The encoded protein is CASSLGGARDTQYF.

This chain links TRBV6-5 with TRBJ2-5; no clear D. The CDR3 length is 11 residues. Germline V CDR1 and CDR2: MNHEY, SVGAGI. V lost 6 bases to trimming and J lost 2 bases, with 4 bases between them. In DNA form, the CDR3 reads TGTGCCAGCAGAATACAAGAGACCCAGTACTTC. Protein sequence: CASRIQETQYF.

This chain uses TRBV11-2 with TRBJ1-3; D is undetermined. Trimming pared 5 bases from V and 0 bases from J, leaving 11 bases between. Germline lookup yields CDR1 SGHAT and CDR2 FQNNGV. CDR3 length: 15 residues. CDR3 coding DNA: TGTGCCAGCAGCCCGGACGGGAGCTCTGGAAACACCATATATTTT. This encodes CASSPDGSSGNTIYF.

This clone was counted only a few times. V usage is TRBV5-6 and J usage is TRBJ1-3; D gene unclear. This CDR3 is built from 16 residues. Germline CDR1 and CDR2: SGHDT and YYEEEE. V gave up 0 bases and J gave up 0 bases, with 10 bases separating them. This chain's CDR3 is CASSLEGPRSGNTIYF. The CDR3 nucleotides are TGTGCCAGCAGCTTGGAGGGCCCGCGCTCTGGAAACACCATATATTTT.

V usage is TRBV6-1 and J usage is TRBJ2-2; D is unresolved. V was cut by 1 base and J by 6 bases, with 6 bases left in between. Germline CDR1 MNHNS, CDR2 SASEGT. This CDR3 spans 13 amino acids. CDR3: CASSEVNPGELFF. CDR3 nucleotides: TGTGCCAGCAGTGAAGTCAACCCCGGGGAGCTGTTTTTT.

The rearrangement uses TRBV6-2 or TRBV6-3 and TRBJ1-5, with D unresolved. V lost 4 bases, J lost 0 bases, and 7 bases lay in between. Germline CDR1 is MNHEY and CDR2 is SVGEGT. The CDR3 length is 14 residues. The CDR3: CASSSPHSNQPQHF. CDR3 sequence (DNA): TGTGCCAGCAGTTCACCCCATAGCAATCAGCCCCAGCATTTT.

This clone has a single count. This chain's CDR3 is CASSSGGTSTDTQYF. The CDR3 coding sequence is TGTGCCAGCAGCTCCGGCGGAACTAGCACAGATACGCAGTATTTT. This chain connects TRBV5-4 to TRBJ2-3; no clear D gene. This CDR3 spans 15 amino acids. Germline values: CDR1 SGHNT, CDR2 YYREEE (reference sequence). V was trimmed by 3 bases and J by 0 bases, leaving 11 bases between them. Drawing the rest from reference TRBV5-4 and TRBJ2-3, the complete variable domain is ETGVTQSPTHLIKTRGQQVTLRCSSQSGHNTVSWYQQALGQGPQFIFQYYREEENGRGNFPPRFSGLQFPNYSSELNVNALELDDSALYLCASSSGGTSTDTQYFGPGTRLTVL.

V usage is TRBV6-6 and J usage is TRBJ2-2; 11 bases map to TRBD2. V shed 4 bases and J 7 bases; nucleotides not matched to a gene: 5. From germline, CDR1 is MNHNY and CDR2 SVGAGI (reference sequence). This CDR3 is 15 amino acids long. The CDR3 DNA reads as TGTGCCAGCAGTTCCACTAGCGGGAGTATCGGGGAGCTGTTTTTT. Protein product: CASSSTSGSIGELFF.

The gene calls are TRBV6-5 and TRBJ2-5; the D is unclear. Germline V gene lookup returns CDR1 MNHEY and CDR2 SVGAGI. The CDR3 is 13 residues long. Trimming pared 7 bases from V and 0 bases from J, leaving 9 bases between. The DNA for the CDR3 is TGTGCCAGCAAAACCGGGTACCAAGAGACCCAGTACTTC. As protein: CASKTGYQETQYF.

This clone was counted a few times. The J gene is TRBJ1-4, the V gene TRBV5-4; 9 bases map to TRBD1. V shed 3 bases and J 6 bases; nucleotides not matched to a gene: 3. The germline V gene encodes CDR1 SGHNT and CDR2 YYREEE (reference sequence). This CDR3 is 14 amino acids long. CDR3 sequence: CASSSGQGDEKLFF. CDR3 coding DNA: TGTGCCAGCAGCTCGGGACAGGGTGATGAAAAACTGTTTTTT.

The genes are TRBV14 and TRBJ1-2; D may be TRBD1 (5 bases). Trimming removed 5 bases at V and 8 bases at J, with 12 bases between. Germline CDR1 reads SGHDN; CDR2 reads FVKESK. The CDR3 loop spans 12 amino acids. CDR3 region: CASSAQGSGYTF. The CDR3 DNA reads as TGTGCCAGCAGCGCCCAGGGATCGGGCTACACCTTC.

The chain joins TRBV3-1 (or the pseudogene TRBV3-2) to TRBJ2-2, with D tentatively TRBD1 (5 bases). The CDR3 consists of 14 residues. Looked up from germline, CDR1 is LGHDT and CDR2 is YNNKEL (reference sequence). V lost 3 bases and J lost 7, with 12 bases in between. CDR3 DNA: TGTGCCAGCAGCCATTCAGGGTCCGTCGGGGAGCTGTTTTTT. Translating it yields CASSHSGSVGELFF.

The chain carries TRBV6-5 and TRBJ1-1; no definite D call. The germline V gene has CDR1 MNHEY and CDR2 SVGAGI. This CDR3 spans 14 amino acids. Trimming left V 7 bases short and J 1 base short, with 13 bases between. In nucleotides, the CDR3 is TGTGCCAGCATCGTAGGGTTTTCGAACACTGAAGCTTTCTTT. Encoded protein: CASIVGFSNTEAFF.

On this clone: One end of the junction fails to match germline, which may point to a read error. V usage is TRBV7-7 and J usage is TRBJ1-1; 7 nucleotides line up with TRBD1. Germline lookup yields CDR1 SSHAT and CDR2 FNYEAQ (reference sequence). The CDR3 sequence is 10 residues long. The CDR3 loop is CASSPPGQIF. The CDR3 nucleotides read TGTGCTAGCAGCCCCCCGGGACAGATTTTT.

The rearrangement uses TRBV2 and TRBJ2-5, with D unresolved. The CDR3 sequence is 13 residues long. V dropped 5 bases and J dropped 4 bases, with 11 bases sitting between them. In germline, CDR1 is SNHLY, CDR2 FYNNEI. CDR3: CASSFDLGETQYF. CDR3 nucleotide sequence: TGTGCCAGCAGTTTTGACTTGGGAGAGACCCAGTACTTC.

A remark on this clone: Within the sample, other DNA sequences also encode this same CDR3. The CDR3 is CASSNTNTEAFF. The CDR3 DNA reads as TGTGCCAGCAGCAACACTAACACTGAAGCTTTCTTT. The chain carries TRBV7-9 and TRBJ1-1; D uncertain. Between the trimmed V and J ends, which lost 5 bases and 2 bases, there was a span of 6 bases. Germline-derived CDR1 and CDR2 are SEHNR and FQNEAQ (reference sequence). There are 12 residues in the CDR3.

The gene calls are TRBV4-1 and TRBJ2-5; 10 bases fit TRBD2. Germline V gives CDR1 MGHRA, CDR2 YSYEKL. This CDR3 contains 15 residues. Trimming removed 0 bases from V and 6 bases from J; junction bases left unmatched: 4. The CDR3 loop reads CASSQEGSGGKTQYF. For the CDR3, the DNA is TGCGCCAGCAGCCAAGAAGGTAGCGGGGGGAAGACCCAGTACTTC.

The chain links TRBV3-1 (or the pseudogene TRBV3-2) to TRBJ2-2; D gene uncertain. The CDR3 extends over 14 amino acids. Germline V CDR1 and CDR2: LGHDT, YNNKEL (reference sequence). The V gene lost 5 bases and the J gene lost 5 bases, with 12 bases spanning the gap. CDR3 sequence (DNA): TGTGCCAGCAGCTCCCAGTCTGTGACCGGGGAGCTGTTTTTT. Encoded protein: CASSSQSVTGELFF.